Below, 6 T cell receptor beta chains from the same sample are listed, as sequenced in a study of blood T cell repertoires in COVID-19. The method was immunoSEQ multiplex PCR; TCRdb's version includes in-frame clones alone and lacks a portion of them. Of fewer than 100,000 clones in the sample, more than 65% were seen once. Material for sequencing was peripheral blood. All receptors derive from a man aged 50 to 60 with acute or convalescent COVID-19.

V usage is TRBV11-2 and J usage is TRBJ2-1; 9 nucleotides line up with TRBD1. Unmatched junction bases numbered 7, after V lost 6 bases and J lost 1 base. CDR1 and CDR2 (germline): SGHAT, FQNNGV. CDR3 length equals 16 residues. The CDR3, as DNA: TGTGCCAGCAGTCCCATGGACAGGGGTTCCTACAATGAGCAGTTCTTC. Translating it yields CASSPMDRGSYNEQFF.

This clone was seen a handful of times. The V call is TRBV28, the J call TRBJ1-6; 9 nucleotides agree with TRBD1. Germline V CDR1 and CDR2: MDHEN, SYDVKM. This CDR3 has 16 residues. The V segment lost 6 bases and the J segment 4 bases; nucleotides outside the gene matches: 7. CDR3 in amino acids: CASRGQGRGYNSPLHF. CDR3 coding DNA: TGTGCCAGCAGAGGACAGGGGAGAGGATATAATTCACCCCTCCACTTT. Filled out from reference TRBV28 and TRBJ1-6, the complete variable domain reads DVKVTQSSRYLVKRTGEKVFLECVQDMDHENMFWYRQDPGLGLRLIYFSYDVKMKEKGDIPEGYSVSREKKERFSLILESASTNQTSMYLCASRGQGRGYNSPLHFGNGTRLTVT.

The count of this clone is one. The gene calls are TRBV6-4 and TRBJ2-6; 9 bases line up with TRBD1. Looked up from germline, CDR1 is MRHNA and CDR2 is SNTAGT. Trimming at V came to 5 bases and at J to 4 bases, leaving 9 bases not matched to a gene. This CDR3 is built from 17 residues. The CDR3 region has the DNA TGTGCCAGCAGTAAGGGACAGGGAGGTGCCGGGGCCAACGTCCTGACTTTC. Its translation is CASSKGQGGAGANVLTF.

CDR3 in DNA: TGTGCCAGCAGCTTAGCAGGGGGCTCTGGGGCCAACGTCCTGACTTTC. Its protein is CASSLAGGSGANVLTF. V usage is TRBV11-3 and J usage is TRBJ2-6, with TRBD1 matching 7 bases. The CDR3 has 16 amino acids. Germline assignment: CDR1 SGHNT and CDR2 YENEEA. Trimming took 1 base from V and 0 from J; bases not matched to a gene: 0.

J is TRBJ1-1 and V is TRBV29-1; 8 positions agree with TRBD1. Germline CDR1 is SQVTM and CDR2 is ANQGSEA. J lost 4 bases, V lost 7 bases, and 14 bases had no gene match. The CDR3 covers 15 residues. The CDR3 protein is CSGLDPTGGGTEAFF. The CDR3 DNA sequence: TGCAGCGGACTCGACCCAACAGGGGGGGGCACTGAAGCTTTCTTT.

The sample holds a few counts of this clone. V is TRBV11-3 and J is TRBJ2-7; maybe TRBD1 (6 bases). V lost 3 bases, J lost 5 bases, and 14 bases lay in between. Germline assignment: CDR1 SGHNT and CDR2 YENEEA. CDR3 length: 14 amino acids. The CDR3 DNA sequence: TGTGCCAGCAGCTTGGCAGGGGCTCCCGACGAGCAGTACTTC. Its translation is CASSLAGAPDEQYF.